Below are 7 T cell receptor beta chains sequenced from a single sample in a study of CXCR3-negative and CXCR3-positive naive CD8 T cells. It was by 5' RACE with UMI labels that the TRB cDNA libraries were prepared. Reanalyzing the 5' RACE reads, TCRdb keeps one entry per CDR3 protein, without DNA. Its clone listing holds roughly 89,000 distinct CDR3 sequences. Sequenced: naive CXCR3- CD8+ T cells from blood. Subset given: CD45RO-CCR7+CD27+CD95- naive CD8+ T cells lacking CXCR3 (TNR3-). These receptors all come from a human donor in good health. Some clones in this sample may be carry-over from other donors' samples.

The genes are TRBV7-2 and TRBJ2-7. The CDR3 has 15 amino acids. The germline CDR1 and CDR2 sequences are SGHTA and FQGNSA. CDR3: CASSLTSQGSYEQYF.

The rearrangement joins TRBV12-3 or TRBV12-4 to TRBJ2-7; with no DNA, the TCRdb D assignment of TRBD2 cannot be verified. The CDR3 covers 14 residues. The CDR3 loop reads CASSETSGVYEQYF.

The chain couples TRBV12-3 or TRBV12-4 to TRBJ2-3. The CDR3 contains 17 residues. This CDR3 is CASSLGSNVITTDTQYF.

This chain links TRBV6-2 or TRBV6-3 with TRBJ2-2; with no DNA, the TCRdb D assignment of TRBD2 cannot be verified. This CDR3 has 14 residues. Germline V gives CDR1 MNHEY, CDR2 SVGEGT. Here the CDR3 reads CASARDYDPGELFF.

This chain links TRBV11-1 with TRBJ2-3; the TCRdb D gene call, TRBD1, has no DNA to confirm it. The CDR3 consists of 13 residues. Germline V gives CDR1 SGHAT, CDR2 FQDESV (reference sequence). The CDR3 sequence is CASSSDREDTQYF.

This chain uses TRBV7-2 with TRBJ1-2; TCRdb outputs TRBD1, but without DNA this stays unchecked. Germline values: CDR1 SGHTA, CDR2 FQGNSA. This CDR3 is 16 amino acids long. The CDR3 spells CASSLEPRGENYGYTF.

The chain employs TRBV28 and TRBJ2-1. This CDR3 has 13 amino acids. In germline, CDR1 is MDHEN, CDR2 SYDVKM. The CDR3 sequence is CASSLMVYNEQFF.